This T cell receptor (beta chain) was captured in a study of PD-L1 blockade in urothelial cancer (dated by TCRdb to the late 2010s). In the study overall: Therapy was started in the mid-2010s for all patients, and atezolizumab 1,200 mg was administered intravenously every 3 weeks. In the same patients who had TCR sequencing, pretreatment tumors also underwent whole exome sequencing and RNA sequencing. Durable clinical benefit was achieved by nine patients and was not achieved by 20 patients. Pretreatment tumor samples and matched peripheral blood, collected serially before and after atezolizumab treatment, underwent TCR sequencing. An exploratory multi-omic analysis was conducted of the somatic, immune and clinical correlates of response to PD-L1 blockade with atezolizumab in urothelial cancer. Blood samples gave a median of about 130,000 T cells and 82,636 unique TCRs, with a median clonality of about 0.078. About 85% of the roughly 29 patients were identified as males with urothelial cancer of bladder origin, and a prior smoking history was reported by 18 of 29 patients. Blood samples were analyzed 3 weeks after the start of treatment (second dose) and 6 weeks after the start of treatment. Patients had an ECOG performance status of 0 or 1 and had received between 0 and 3 prior chemotherapy regimens. Pretreatment blood TCR-seq was available for 27 to 30 patients, at least one posttreatment blood collection was obtained for some 24 patients, and tumor TCR-seq was available for some 24 patients. Durable clinical benefit was defined as a progression-free survival longer than 6 months, and TCR features were additionally tested against progression-free survival and overall survival.

Synthetic TCR analog templates were spiked into each PCR so that absolute template abundance could be estimated from read counts. Using the immunoSEQ assay, TCRbeta CDR3 regions were amplified from genomic DNA with bias-controlled V and J gene primers. Sequencing of rearranged TCRbeta segments was done at approximately 20X coverage. On the study's bioinformatics: Sequencing errors were corrected by clustering and CDR3s were annotated against IMGT to assign V, D and J genes. Only productive TCRbeta rearrangements were used in downstream analyses, excluding out-of-frame or stop-codon sequences. Clonality was computed as one minus Shannon entropy normalized by the log of the number of unique productive sequences. Fisher's exact test with Benjamini-Hochberg correction, using a cutoff of adjusted p below 0.01, was how clones that differed between time points or between blood and tumor were identified. In TCRdb, the immuneACCESS table is reduced to in-frame sequences with V and J assigned. These tables do not hold every clone; where another copy was compared, an unresolved V gene accounts for under half, and the others remain unexplained. V, J and clone size were drawn from that table, and D and trimming were deduced from the DNA. This sample is represented by 35,000 to 45,000 clones; roughly 80% of them were singletons. The top ten constitute roughly 16% of the sample.

Inclusive of the bounding cysteine and phenylalanine, the CDR3 is 13 residues long. CDR3 DNA only is kept here, 39 bases in frame from base 1. CDR1 and CDR2, looked up from the germline V gene, are SGHRS and YFSETQ. Trimming at the junction amounts to 0 bases on V and 8 bases on J, and the germline ends lie 11 bases apart. This specimen's time point label, per the study, means: peripheral blood 6 weeks after treatment start. A cohort of 25 to 30 patients with locally advanced or metastatic urothelial carcinoma, treated at Memorial Sloan Kettering on a trial protocol, was included. Peripheral blood mononuclear cells were collected from each patient pretreatment and during treatment, giving between 1 and 8 total time points per patient. The Qiagen DNeasy Blood extraction kit was used to purify genomic DNA from total PBMCs and from tumor samples. PBMCs were collected pretreatment and during treatment, and were isolated and stored as previously described.

As concerns this clone: The antigen this receptor binds is unknown. No quality values exist for individual bases; no much larger clone is one base distant.

Beyond this particular receptor, the publication reports: A pretreatment peripheral blood TCR clonality below the median was linked to improved progression-free and overall survival. Small sample size (n ≈ 29) and many exploratory analyses mean the results are intended to be hypothesis-generating. At 3 weeks after the start of treatment, tumor-associated TCR clones in peripheral blood had expanded more in patients with durable benefit (n of about 21, p = 0.022).

This chain joins TRBV5-1 to TRBJ1-1, and possibly TRBD1, on 5 matching bases. Sample: PBMCs, taken around atezolizumab (anti-PD-L1) treatment. The clonotype originates from a man aged 55 to 69 with urothelial cancer. The nucleotide sequence reads as follows: TGCGCCAGCAGCTTGGGGGACTCTATGGAAGCTTTCTTT. Its protein is CASSLGDSMEAFF.